The source of this T cell receptor beta chain is a study of OX40 agonist ivuxolimab in advanced cancers. This table comes from immunoSEQ multiplex PCR, and its TCRdb copy is limited to in-frame clones, with some not included. The sample has around 57,000 clones, 80% to 90% seen once. V lost 6 bases and J lost 0; bases outside the gene matches: 0. The CDR3 covers 15 residues. The V gene's germline CDR1 is MNHEY and CDR2 SVGAGI. The sequence came from an adult with an advanced solid tumor such as melanoma, head and neck, liver or kidney cancer. The V gene is TRBV6-5, the J gene TRBJ2-2; 11 nucleotides match TRBD2. The input for sequencing was CD4+ or CD8+ T cells sorted from blood, taken in a trial of the OX40 agonist ivuxolimab. In DNA form, the CDR3 reads TGTGCCAGCAGGACTAGCGGGGCGAACACCGGGGAGCTGTTTTTT. Translating it yields CASRTSGANTGELFF.